These 8 T cell receptor beta chains were sequenced from one sample in a study of control samples from healthy donors and cancer patients (TCRdb year 2020). Library preparation was by the immunoSEQ multiplex PCR assay. TCRdb obtained this table from immuneACCESS and retained in-frame rearrangements with V and J assigned. These tables miss some clones; where compared with another copy, unresolved V genes account for less than half of the shortfall, and the remainder is unexplained. The sample yields around 99,000 clones; around nine tenths were counted once. 3.5% to 4.5% of the sample is held by the ten biggest clonotypes. The sequenced sample consisted of blood. The source of these receptors is a human donor in good health. The donor label of this sample is uncertain.

This clone occurred once. The chain has TRBV21-1 and TRBJ2-7; the table names TRBD2, a call not compared with the DNA. TRBV21-1 is listed as a pseudogene. This CDR3 spans 17 amino acids. CDR3 DNA: TGTGCCAGCAGCAAGGTTCTAGCGCCTATCTCCACCTACGAGCAGTACTTC. Amino acid sequence: CASSKVLAPISTYEQYF.

This clone is a singleton in its sample. The V gene is TRBV7-2, the J gene TRBJ1-2, with D unresolved. V was shortened by 1 base and J by 8 bases, with 14 bases between the two germline ends. CDR1 is SGHTA and CDR2 is FQGNSA in the germline V gene. The CDR3 has 14 residues. The DNA of the CDR3 is TGTGCCAGCAGCTTAGGTCGCGGGCAGAGGGGCTACACCTTC. This translates into CASSLGRGQRGYTF.

The chain uses TRBV7-2 and TRBJ2-7; a possible D gene is TRBD1 (5 bases). V was cut by 1 base and J by 4 bases, with 11 bases left in between. The germline V gene has CDR1 SGHTA and CDR2 FQGNSA. This CDR3 has 14 amino acids. The CDR3 coding sequence is TGTGCCAGCAGCTTAGACAAGGGGTGGTACGAGCAGTACTTC. Amino acid sequence: CASSLDKGWYEQYF.

This clone has only one observation. The DNA of the CDR3 is TGTGCCAGCAGCCAAGCTATAGCGTATGGCTACACCTTC. Residues: CASSQAIAYGYTF. The rearrangement links TRBV14 to TRBJ1-2; no definite D call. Germline loops: CDR1 SGHDN, CDR2 FVKESK. This CDR3 has 13 amino acids. Trimming left V 1 base short and J 5 bases short, with 8 bases between.

The chain carries TRBV28 and TRBJ2-2; 12 bases fit TRBD1. V was pared by 4 bases and J by 4 bases, with 10 bases of the junction left unmatched. CDR1 MDHEN and CDR2 SYDVKM come from the germline V gene. The CDR3 covers 18 residues. The CDR3 here is CASSSQRRDRGLTGELFF. CDR3 DNA: TGTGCCAGCAGTTCGCAACGCCGGGACAGGGGGCTCACCGGGGAGCTGTTTTTT.

This chain's CDR3 is CASSVGLRGEQFF. DNA for the CDR3: TGCGCCAGCAGTGTTGGGCTTCGCGGTGAGCAGTTCTTC. The chain uses TRBV10-1 and TRBJ2-1; D is unclear. Germline-derived CDR1 and CDR2 are WNHNN and SYGVQD (reference sequence). The germline V and J ends were trimmed by 4 bases and 9 bases, with 13 bases remaining between them. The CDR3 spans 13 residues.

This chain uses TRBV19 with TRBJ1-5; D gene uncertain. The V end was cut by 3 bases, the J end by 0 bases, with 9 bases between. CDR3 size: 15 residues. The V gene's germline CDR1 is LNHDA and CDR2 SQIVND (reference sequence). The CDR3 protein is CASSIGSSSNQPQHF. The CDR3 DNA is TGTGCCAGTAGTATCGGCAGTAGTAGCAATCAGCCCCAGCATTTT. Looking up the rest from reference TRBV19 and TRBJ1-5 gives the full variable domain: DGGITQSPKYLFRKEGQNVTLSCEQNLNHDAMYWYRQDPGQGLRLIYYSQIVNDFQKGDIAEGYSVSREKKESFPLTVTSAQKNPTAFYLCASSIGSSSNQPQHFGDGTRLSIL.

The V call is TRBV24-1, the J call TRBJ2-5; 12 bases line up with TRBD2. The germline CDR1 and CDR2 sequences are KGHDR and SFDVKD. CDR3 length equals 18 residues. V was clipped by 4 bases and J by 3 bases; unmatched bases: 11. The CDR3 bases are TGTGCCACCAGTGACCCGACTTCTAGCGGGGGGGAGGAAGAGACCCAGTACTTC. Amino acid sequence: CATSDPTSSGGEEETQYF.